The clone carrying this T cell receptor (beta chain) was recorded many times. The antigen remains unidentified. Each diagnosis was determined on the basis of clinical symptoms, serum thyroxine, TRAb, thyroid ultrasound and orbital computed tomography. The PBMCs were taken from approximately 9.7 ml of fresh peripheral blood. Germline CDR1 reads SGHRS; CDR2 reads YFSETQ. The CDR3 extends over 13 amino acids. V lost 6 bases and J lost 5, with 11 bases in between. The data were taken from a study of Graves' ophthalmopathy and Graves' hyperthyroidism. Study-wide context: Prior to any treatment, peripheral blood was collected at the time of initial diagnosis. Study results and limitations: Among thyroid clonotypes expanded above 0.001 frequency, most also appeared in blood.

From RNA, the CDR3 regions of TCR beta chains were amplified and sequenced. RT-PCR with HTBI primers came first, then second-round multiplex PCR. TCRdb reanalysed the multiplex PCR reads using MiXCR and keeps one entry per CDR3 protein. The top ten hold more than 35% of the sample, which has under 250,000 distinct CDR3 sequences, about 22% seen once. The chain links TRBV5-1 to TRBJ2-2; D remains ambiguous. Material: peripheral blood. The source of this sequence is a woman in her 50s with Graves' ophthalmopathy. The chain's CDR3 is CASTPRRTGELFF. The CDR3 DNA reads TGCGCCAGCACCCCCCGAAGGACCGGGGAGCTGTTTTTT.